This T cell receptor (beta chain) originates from a study of blood T cells in healthy people across ages. Together with a sample-barcoded 5' primer, a J-beta primer mix was included in a second PCR lasting about 7 to 11 cycles. TCRdb called the 5' RACE reads again in MiXCR, with one record for every CDR3 protein. The data show almost 550,000 distinct CDR3 sequences, approximately 25% seen once. Germline V gene sequence: CDR1 SGDLS, CDR2 YYNGEE. The CDR3 contains 13 residues. V gave up 1 base and J gave up 2 bases, with 6 bases separating them. These data were also filed under a second study, of T cells of mothers and their children.

This clonotype was sampled from a boy between 10 and 17 years old in good health. Input material: blood. The chain has TRBV9 and TRBJ1-1; no clear D. The CDR3, as DNA: TGTGCCAGCAGCGTATCAGGAAACACTGAAGCTTTCTTT. Translation gives CASSVSGNTEAFF.